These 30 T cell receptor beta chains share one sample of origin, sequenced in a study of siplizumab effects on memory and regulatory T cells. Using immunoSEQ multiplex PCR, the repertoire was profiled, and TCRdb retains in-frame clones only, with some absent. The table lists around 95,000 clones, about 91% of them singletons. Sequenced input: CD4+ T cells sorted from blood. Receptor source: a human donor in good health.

The CDR3 DNA is TGCGCCAGCAGCCCAATGGGGATTCCAAACAATGAGCAGTTCTTC. Residues: CASSPMGIPNNEQFF. The V and J genes are TRBV5-1 and TRBJ2-1; D is undetermined. CDR3 length: 15 residues. The germline gives CDR1 SGHRS, CDR2 YFSETQ. V dropped 4 bases and J dropped 5 bases, with 16 bases sitting between them. The whole variable domain, filled in from reference TRBV5-1 and TRBJ2-1, reads KAGVTQTPRYLIKTRGQQVTLSCSPISGHRSVSWYQQTPGQGLQFLFEYFSETQRNKGNFPGRFSGRQFSNSRSEMNVSTLELGDSALYLCASSPMGIPNNEQFFGPGTRLTVL.

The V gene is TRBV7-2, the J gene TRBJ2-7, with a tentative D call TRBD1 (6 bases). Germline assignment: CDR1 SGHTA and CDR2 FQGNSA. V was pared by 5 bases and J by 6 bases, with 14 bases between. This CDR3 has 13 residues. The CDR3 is CASSPLSGAEQYF. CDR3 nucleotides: TGTGCCAGCAGCCCACTGTCAGGGGCCGAGCAGTACTTC.

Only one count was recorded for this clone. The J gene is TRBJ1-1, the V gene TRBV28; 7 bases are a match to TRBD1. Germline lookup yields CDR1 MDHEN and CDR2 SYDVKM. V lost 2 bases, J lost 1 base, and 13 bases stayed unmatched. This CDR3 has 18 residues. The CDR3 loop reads CASSLGFSLDRANTEAFF. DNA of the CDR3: TGTGCCAGCAGTTTAGGTTTTAGCCTAGACAGGGCGAACACTGAAGCTTTCTTT.

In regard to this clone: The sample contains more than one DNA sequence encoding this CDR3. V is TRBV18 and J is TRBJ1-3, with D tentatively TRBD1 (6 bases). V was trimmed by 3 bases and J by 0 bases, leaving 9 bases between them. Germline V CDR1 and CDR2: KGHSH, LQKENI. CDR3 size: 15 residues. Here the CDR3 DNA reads TGTGCCAGCTCACCCGGACAGCTCTCTGGAAACACCATATATTTT. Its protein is CASSPGQLSGNTIYF.

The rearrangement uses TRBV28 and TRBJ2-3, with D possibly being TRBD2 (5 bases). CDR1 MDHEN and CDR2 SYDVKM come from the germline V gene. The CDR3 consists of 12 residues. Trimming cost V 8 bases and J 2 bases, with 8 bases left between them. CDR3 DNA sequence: TGTGCCAGCCGGAGGTACACAGATACGCAGTATTTT. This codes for CASRRYTDTQYF.

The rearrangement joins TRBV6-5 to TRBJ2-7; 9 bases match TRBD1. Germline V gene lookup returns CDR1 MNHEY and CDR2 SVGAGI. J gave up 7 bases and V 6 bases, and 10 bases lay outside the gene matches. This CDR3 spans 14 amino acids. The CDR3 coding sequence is TGTGCCAGCAGGTACAGGGGGCTGCTGGGTGAGCAGTACTTC. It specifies CASRYRGLLGEQYF.

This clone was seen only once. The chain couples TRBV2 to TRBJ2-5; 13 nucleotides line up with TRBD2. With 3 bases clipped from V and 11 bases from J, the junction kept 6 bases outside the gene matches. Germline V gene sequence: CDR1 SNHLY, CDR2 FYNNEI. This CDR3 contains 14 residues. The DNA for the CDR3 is TGTGCCAGCAGTGAGACTAGCGGGGGGAGAGAGCAGTACTTC. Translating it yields CASSETSGGREQYF.

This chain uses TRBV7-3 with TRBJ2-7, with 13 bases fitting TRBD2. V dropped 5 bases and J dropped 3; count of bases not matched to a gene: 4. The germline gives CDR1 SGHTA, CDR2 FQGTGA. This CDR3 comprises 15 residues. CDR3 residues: CASSPGLAGFYEQYF. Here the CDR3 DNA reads TGTGCCAGCAGCCCGGGACTAGCGGGGTTCTACGAGCAGTACTTC.

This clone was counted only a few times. The CDR3 DNA reads TGTGCCAGCAGCGCAGGACTAGCGGCCTACAATGAGCAGTTCTTC. This sequence encodes CASSAGLAAYNEQFF. This chain connects TRBV9 to TRBJ2-1; 10 bases match TRBD2. This CDR3 has 15 residues. Germline loops: CDR1 SGDLS, CDR2 YYNGEE. With 3 bases clipped from V and 2 bases from J, the junction kept 2 bases outside the gene matches.

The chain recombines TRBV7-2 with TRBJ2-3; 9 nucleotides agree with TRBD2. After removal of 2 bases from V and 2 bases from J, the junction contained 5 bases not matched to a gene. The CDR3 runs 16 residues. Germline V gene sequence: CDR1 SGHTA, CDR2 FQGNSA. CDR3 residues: CASSLISGGYTDTQYF. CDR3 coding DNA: TGTGCCAGCAGCTTAATAAGCGGGGGGTACACAGATACGCAGTATTTT.

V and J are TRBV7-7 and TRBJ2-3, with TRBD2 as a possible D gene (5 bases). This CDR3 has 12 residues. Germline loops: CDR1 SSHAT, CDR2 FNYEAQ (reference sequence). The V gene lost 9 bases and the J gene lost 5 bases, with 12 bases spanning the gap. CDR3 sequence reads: CASKGEGDTQYF. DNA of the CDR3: TGTGCCAGTAAAGGTGAGGGAGATACGCAGTATTTT.

DNA of the CDR3: TGTGCCAGCAGCGTAGGAGCGGGGGCTTATCCCGTTGGAGATACGCAGTATTTT. Translating it yields CASSVGAGAYPVGDTQYF. The chain recombines TRBV9 with TRBJ2-3, with 8 bases matching TRBD2. The junction had 14 bases not matched to a gene; V was cut back by 0 bases and J by 5 bases. Germline values: CDR1 SGDLS, CDR2 YYNGEE. The CDR3 length is 18 residues. The entire variable domain, with the rest obtained from reference TRBV9 and TRBJ2-3, is as follows: DSGVTQTPKHLITATGQRVTLRCSPRSGDLSVYWYQQSLDQGLQFLIQYYNGEERAKGNILERFSAQQFPDLHSELNLSSLELGDSALYFCASSVGAGAYPVGDTQYFGPGTRLTVL.

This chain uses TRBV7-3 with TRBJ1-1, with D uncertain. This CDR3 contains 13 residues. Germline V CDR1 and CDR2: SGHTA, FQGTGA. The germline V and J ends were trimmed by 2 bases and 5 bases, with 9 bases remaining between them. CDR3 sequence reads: CASSLGSGTEAFF. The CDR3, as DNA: TGTGCCAGCAGCTTAGGTTCGGGAACTGAAGCTTTCTTT. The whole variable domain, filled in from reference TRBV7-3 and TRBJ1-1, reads GAGVSQTPSNKVTEKGKYVELRCDPISGHTALYWYRQSLGQGPEFLIYFQGTGAADDSGLPNDRFFAVRPEGSVSTLKIQRTERGDSAVYLCASSLGSGTEAFFGQGTRLTVV.

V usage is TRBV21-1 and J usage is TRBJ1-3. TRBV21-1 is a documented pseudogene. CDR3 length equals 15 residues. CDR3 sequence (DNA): TGTGCCAGCAGCAAGGGGTTACTAGGGGGAAACACCATATATTTT. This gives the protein CASSKGLLGGNTIYF.

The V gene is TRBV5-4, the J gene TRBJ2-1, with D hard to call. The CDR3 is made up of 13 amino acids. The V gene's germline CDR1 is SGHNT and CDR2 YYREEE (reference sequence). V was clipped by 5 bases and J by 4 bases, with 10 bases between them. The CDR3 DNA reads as TGTGCCAGCAGTTCTCCGGATTACAATGAGCAGTTCTTC. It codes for CASSSPDYNEQFF.

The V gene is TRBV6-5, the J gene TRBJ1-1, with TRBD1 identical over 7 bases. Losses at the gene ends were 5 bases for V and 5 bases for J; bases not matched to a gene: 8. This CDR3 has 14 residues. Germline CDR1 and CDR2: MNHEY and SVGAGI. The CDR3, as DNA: TGTGCCAGCAGTCCCAGGGGGGGGCGAACTGAAGCTTTCTTT. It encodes CASSPRGGRTEAFF.

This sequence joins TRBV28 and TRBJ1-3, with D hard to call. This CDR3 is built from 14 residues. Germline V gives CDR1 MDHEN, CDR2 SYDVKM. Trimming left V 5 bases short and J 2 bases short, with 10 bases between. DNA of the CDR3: TGTGCCAGCAGTCCCTCGTCTCCTGGAAACACCATATATTTT. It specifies CASSPSSPGNTIYF.

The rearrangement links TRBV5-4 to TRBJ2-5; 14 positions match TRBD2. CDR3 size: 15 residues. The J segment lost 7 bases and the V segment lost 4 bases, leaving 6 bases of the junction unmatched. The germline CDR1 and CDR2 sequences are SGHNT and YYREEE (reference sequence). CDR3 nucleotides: TGTGCCAGCAGCGGGGGACTAGCGGGGGTTGGGACCCAGTACTTC. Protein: CASSGGLAGVGTQYF.

The CDR3 region has the DNA TGTGCCAGCAGCTTCTGGGACGGCTACGAGCAGTACTTC. It encodes CASSFWDGYEQYF. The chain employs TRBV7-9 and TRBJ2-7, with D tentatively TRBD1 or TRBD2 (5 bases each). CDR3 length equals 13 residues. Germline V CDR1 and CDR2: SEHNR, FQNEAQ (reference sequence). Trimming took off 3 bases at V and 3 bases at J, with 9 bases between the two ends.

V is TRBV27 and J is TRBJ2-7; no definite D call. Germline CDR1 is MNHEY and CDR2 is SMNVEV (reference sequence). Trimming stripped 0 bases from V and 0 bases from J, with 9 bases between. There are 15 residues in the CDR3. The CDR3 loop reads CASSLSPGTSYEQYF. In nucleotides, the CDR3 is TGTGCCAGCAGTTTATCTCCAGGTACCTCCTACGAGCAGTACTTC.

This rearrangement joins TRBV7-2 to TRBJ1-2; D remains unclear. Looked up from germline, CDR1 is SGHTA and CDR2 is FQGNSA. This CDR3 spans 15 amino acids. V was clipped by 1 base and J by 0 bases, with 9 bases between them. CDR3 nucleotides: TGTGCCAGCAGCTTAGGCAGAACCCCTAACTATGGCTACACCTTC. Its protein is CASSLGRTPNYGYTF. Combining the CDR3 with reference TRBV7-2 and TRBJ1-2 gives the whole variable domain GAGVSQSPSNKVTEKGKDVELRCDPISGHTALYWYRQSLGQGLEFLIYFQGNSAPDKSGLPSDRFSAERTGGSVSTLTIQRTQQEDSAVYLCASSLGRTPNYGYTFGSGTRLTVV.

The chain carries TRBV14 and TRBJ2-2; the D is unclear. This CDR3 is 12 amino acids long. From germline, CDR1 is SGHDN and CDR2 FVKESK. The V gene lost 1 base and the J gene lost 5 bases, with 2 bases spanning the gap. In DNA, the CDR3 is TGTGCCAGCAGCCAAGTGACCGGGGAGCTGTTTTTT. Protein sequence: CASSQVTGELFF. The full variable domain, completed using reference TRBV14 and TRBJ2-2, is EAGVTQFPSHSVIEKGQTVTLRCDPISGHDNLYWYRRVMGKEIKFLLHFVKESKQDESGMPNNRFLAERTGGTYSTLKVQPAELEDSGVYFCASSQVTGELFFGEGSRLTVL.

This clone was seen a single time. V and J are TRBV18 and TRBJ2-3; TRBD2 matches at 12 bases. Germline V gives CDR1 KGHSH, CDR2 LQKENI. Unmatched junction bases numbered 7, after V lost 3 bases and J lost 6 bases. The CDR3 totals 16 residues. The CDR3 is CASSPALAGGVDTQYF. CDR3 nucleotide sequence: TGTGCCAGCTCACCGGCACTAGCGGGGGGAGTGGATACGCAGTATTTT.

DNA for the CDR3: TGTGCCAGCAGCTGGGGCCAGACTGGACAAGAGACCCAGTACTTC. Its protein product is CASSWGQTGQETQYF. The rearrangement joins TRBV5-6 to TRBJ2-5; perhaps TRBD1 as D (5 bases). CDR1 SGHDT and CDR2 YYEEEE come from the germline V gene. V lost 3 bases and J 2 bases, leaving 14 bases between the germline ends. This CDR3 spans 15 amino acids.

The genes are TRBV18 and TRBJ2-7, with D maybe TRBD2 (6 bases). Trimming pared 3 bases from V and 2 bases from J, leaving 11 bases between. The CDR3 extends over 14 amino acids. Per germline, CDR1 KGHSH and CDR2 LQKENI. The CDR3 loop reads CASSPRGTPYEQYF. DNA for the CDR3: TGTGCCAGCTCACCCCGCGGGACTCCCTACGAGCAGTACTTC.

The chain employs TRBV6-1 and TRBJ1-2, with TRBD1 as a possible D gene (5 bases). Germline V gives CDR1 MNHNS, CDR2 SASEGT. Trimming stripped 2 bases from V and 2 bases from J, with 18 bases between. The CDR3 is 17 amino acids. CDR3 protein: CASSEREGLALNYGYTF. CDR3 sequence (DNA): TGTGCCAGCAGTGAAAGAGAGGGGCTCGCATTAAACTATGGCTACACCTTC.

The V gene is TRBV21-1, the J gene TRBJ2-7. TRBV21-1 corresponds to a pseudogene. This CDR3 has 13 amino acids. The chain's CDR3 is CASNTDVPYEQYF. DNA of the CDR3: TGTGCCAGCAACACCGACGTTCCCTACGAGCAGTACTTC.

The CDR3 DNA follows: TGTGCCAGCAGCTTAGATCGGAATCAGCCCCAGCATTTT. Translating it yields CASSLDRNQPQHF. The chain couples TRBV7-2 to TRBJ1-5; no clear D. This CDR3 has 13 amino acids. The ends were cut back, 1 base at V and 4 bases at J, with 5 bases in the middle. The germline CDR1 and CDR2 sequences are SGHTA and FQGNSA.

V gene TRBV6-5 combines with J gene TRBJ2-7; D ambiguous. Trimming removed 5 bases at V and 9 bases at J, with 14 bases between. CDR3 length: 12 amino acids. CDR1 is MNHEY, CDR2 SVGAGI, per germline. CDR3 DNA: TGTGCCAGCAGTCCCCCATCTGGTGGGCAGTACTTC. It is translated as CASSPPSGGQYF.

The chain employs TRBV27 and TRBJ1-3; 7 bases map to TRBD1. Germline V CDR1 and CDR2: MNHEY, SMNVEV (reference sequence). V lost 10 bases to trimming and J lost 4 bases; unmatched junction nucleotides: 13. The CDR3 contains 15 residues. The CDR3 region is CATVKTGAGGNTIYF. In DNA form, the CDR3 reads TGTGCCACCGTGAAAACAGGGGCCGGAGGAAACACCATATATTTT.